This T cell receptor beta chain derives from a study of beta chain features in type 1 diabetes (dated 2018 in TCRdb). Study-wide context: Mean age, gender distribution, total cell number and subset yield did not differ between patients and healthy donors. Across all samples, roughly 110,000,000 sorted cells were examined, and cell number per subset correlated strongly with RNA yield. In the study, TCRB repertoires of sorted circulating CD4+ T cell subsets from recently diagnosed type 1 diabetes patients were compared with those of matched healthy donors. Regulatory and stem cell-like memory subsets were obtained from only 8 patients and roughly 8 healthy donors, while naive and central memory subsets were obtained from all 30 or so donors. Overall study outcomes, separate from this receptor: Naive, central memory and regulatory TCRB repertoires appeared to be more similar among patients than among healthy donors. Only small numbers of individuals were included in the HLA sub-analyses, which left unresolved whether HLA type had any influence on TCRB rearrangement. Because cDNA was sequenced instead of genomic DNA, activated cells with high expression could be over-represented, although the groups did not differ in activation or CD3 levels. At VDJ recombination sites, patients with type 1 diabetes made fewer insertions and deleted more nucleotides, a pattern implying thymic rearrangement abnormalities. A moderate but significant shortening of TCRB CDR3 length was observed in type 1 diabetes patients in all four CD4+ subsets. PCR may preferentially amplify shorter templates, but because patient and control samples were amplified and corrected together, any resulting skew would affect both groups equally.

This clone was detected only a few times. What this receptor recognizes is not known. No quality values exist for individual bases; no much larger clone is one base distant. Each donor gave one peripheral blood draw, around 100 mL on average, collected into heparinised tubes. A BD FACSAria II was used to sort naive, central memory, regulatory and stem cell-like memory CD4+ T cells with a panel that included CD45RO, CCR7, CD25, CD127, CD95 and CD27. A purity above 98% was achieved for all sorted populations. Right away, PBMCs were isolated by Lymphoprep density gradient centrifugation and were stained directly, with no culture step. Samples were stained and sorted in pairs, with one healthy donor and one patient per experiment, so that batch effects were minimized. Per the germline V gene, SGDLS is the CDR1 and YYNGEE is the CDR2. Relative to germline, V is 0 bases shorter and J is 1 base shorter, with 14 bases between their ends. The CDR3, from cysteine to phenylalanine, totals 17 residues. Left in the record is the CDR3 DNA by itself, 51 bases read in frame from the first base.

The High Capacity cDNA Reverse Transcription Kit was used to reverse transcribe all of the isolated RNA, meaning that expressed TCRB transcripts were what got sequenced. Deep immunoSEQ sequencing was performed on naive, central memory and regulatory T cell samples, with an average of roughly 3.6 million total reads per sample. Sorted cells were lysed in RLT buffer and RNA was extracted with DNase-treated RNeasy Micro or Mini kits, depending on cell number. To prevent cross-contamination, every cell subset was processed on its own, while patient and healthy donor samples were processed together. Using the immunoSEQ multiplex PCR, TCRB sequences were amplified from cDNA into 87-bp fragments spanning the CDR3 region. Sequencing of the amplicons was done on the Illumina HiSeq platform. As for the authors' bioinformatics: Synthetic template baselines were used to correct PCR bias computationally, reads within Hamming distance 2 were collapsed together, and singletons that could not be merged were discarded. Reads were aligned against IMGT so that V, D and J genes, CDR3 length and insertions or deletions at six rearrangement sites could be assigned. Within each subset, clonotype counts were normalized to sorted cell number, after which true diversity and Gini coefficients were computed with the tcR R package. Repertoire sharing was quantified using the overlap coefficient calculated on TCRB nucleotide sequences. As a proxy for the pre-selection repertoire, out-of-frame TCRB sequences from naive cells were analyzed. TCRdb holds this immuneACCESS table with in-frame rearrangements only. Some clones are missing; in checked studies, unresolved V genes explain under half, and the rest has no known cause. V and J calls and clone size come straight from that table; D and trimming were deduced from the DNA. The sample table holds 390,000 or so clones, of which about 15% were seen once. Of the sample, roughly 0.036% falls within the top ten clones.

This receptor chain uses TRBV9 and TRBJ1-3, and TRBD1 may be the D gene, going by 5 matching bases. Specimen: naive CD4+ T cells from blood. The label giving this sample's cell subset or site can be read as: true naive CD4+ T cells. The clonotype was recovered from a young man in good health. The nucleotide sequence reads TGTGCCAGCAGCGTAGCAGGGTTTGGTTCGTCTGGAAACACCATATATTTT. Its protein reads: CASSVAGFGSSGNTIYF.